The sequence of this T cell receptor beta chain was determined in a study of blood T cells in healthy people across ages. Findings of the study overall: One million T cells yielded diversity estimates that were considered underestimates.

Then a second PCR, running about 7 to 11 cycles, was carried out with a sample-barcoded 5' primer and a J-beta primer mix. Each CDR3 protein is one row after TCRdb ran MiXCR on the 5' RACE reads. The data hold about 970,000 distinct CDR3 sequences, with roughly 47% observed a single time. Donor samples were obtained from healthy Caucasian individuals from Russia, aged 6 to 90. About this clonotype: Its antigen is currently unknown.

Sequencing was performed on blood. The receptor was derived from an older woman in good health.

Written as DNA, the CDR3 is TGCAGTGTTCCGACAGGGAAGGTGGAGACCCAGTACTTC. It encodes CSVPTGKVETQYF. This chain links TRBV20-1 with TRBJ2-5; 7 bases align to TRBD1. V gave up 7 bases and J gave up 5 bases; unmatched junction bases: 10. Germline V gene data show CDR1 as DFQATT and CDR2 as SNEGSKA (reference sequence). The CDR3 covers 13 residues.